This entry features one T cell receptor beta chain sequence. Antigen specificity is unknown. TCRdb's copy holds only in-frame clones and misses some; the assay was immunoSEQ multiplex PCR. The sample carries 11,000 or so clones, about 90% recorded once. This entry is derived from a study of regulatory dendritic cells for organ transplantation. Sorted subsets were CFSE-labeled and cultured approximately 5 days with allogeneic dendritic cells. In germline, CDR1 is SGHTA, CDR2 FQGTGA. CDR3 length: 15 residues. Trimming took 5 bases from V and 3 from J, leaving 17 bases between them. Sequencing input: naive CD8+ T cells from blood cultured with dendritic cells. This sample's subset: CD45RA+ naive T cells. The TCR was taken from a human donor in good health. The chain combines TRBV7-3 with TRBJ2-7, with unresolved D. The CDR3 reads CASSSIPAQSYEQYF. CDR3 bases: TGTGCCAGCAGCAGCATCCCAGCGCAGAGCTACGAGCAGTACTTC.